The sequence of this T cell receptor beta chain was determined in a study of shared clonotypes between healthy human individuals. Replicate sorted-subset PCRs were loaded with approximately 200 ng DNA, about 30,000 T cell genomes. Sequenced by immunoSEQ multiplex PCR; TCRdb stores in-frame clones only, minus some. There are about 120,000 clones in the sample; approximately 70% occur only once, and about 22% lies in the top ten. Germline loops: CDR1 MNHEY, CDR2 SVGAGI. V lost 1 base and J 1 base, leaving 7 bases between the germline ends. This CDR3 is 14 amino acids long. The TCR was taken from a woman aged 25 to 39 in good health. J is TRBJ1-2 and V is TRBV6-5; TRBD1 is a possible D gene (6 bases). Material: memory CD8+ T cells sorted from blood. Sample subset: CD45RO+ cells pooled with CCR7-negative TemRA cells. CDR3 loop: CASSYLDSNYGYTF. The CDR3 nucleotides are TGTGCCAGCAGTTACTTGGACAGTAACTATGGCTACACCTTC.